The rows below give T cell receptor beta chains drawn from one sample of a study of shared clonotypes between healthy human individuals. Libraries were prepared by immunoSEQ multiplex PCR; TCRdb keeps only in-frame clonotypes and omits some of them. The sample gives about 2.1 million clones, 93% of which show up once; approximately 1.6% is in the top ten. Material: naive CD8+ T cells from PBMCs. Receptor source: a man aged 18 to 30 in good health. Some clones in this sample may be carry-over from other donors' samples. Both conserved end residues are part of each CDR3. A D gene is named only where the DNA matches it firmly. Clone size is shown for a subset of rows, as once, few, many or a class of expanded clone.

j_gene: TRBJ2-7; v_gene: TRBV4-1; abundance: NA; d_gene: TRBD2; CDR3nt: TGCGCCAGCAGCCAGGAAGCTGGACTAGCGGCGTCCTACGAGCAGTACTTC; CDR3aa: CASSQEAGLAASYEQYF
j_gene: TRBJ2-5; v_gene: TRBV13; abundance: NA; d_gene: NA; CDR3nt: TGTGCCAGCAGCTTCTGGATATACCAAGAGACCCAGTACTTC; CDR3aa: CASSFWIYQETQYF
j_gene: TRBJ1-5; v_gene: TRBV19; abundance: NA; d_gene: NA; CDR3nt: TGTGCCAGTAGTGGCGGGGGCTATCAGCCCCAGCATTTT; CDR3aa: CASSGGGYQPQHF
j_gene: TRBJ2-7; v_gene: TRBV6-1; abundance: NA; d_gene: TRBD1; CDR3nt: TGTGCCAGCAGTGAAGCCCCCAGGGGGCGTCCCTACGAGCAGTACTTC; CDR3aa: CASSEAPRGRPYEQYF
j_gene: TRBJ2-1; v_gene: TRBV28; abundance: NA; d_gene: TRBD2; CDR3nt: TGTGCCAGCACGGGAGGGGATCCTTCCTACAATGAGCAGTTCTTC; CDR3aa: CASTGGDPSYNEQFF
j_gene: TRBJ2-1; v_gene: TRBV10-3; abundance: NA; d_gene: TRBD2; CDR3nt: TGTGCCATCACAGGCGGGAGCAACAATGAGCAGTTCTTC; CDR3aa: CAITGGSNNEQFF
j_gene: TRBJ2-7; v_gene: TRBV4-1; abundance: NA; d_gene: NA; CDR3nt: TGCGCCAGCAGGGGGTCGGATAGCTATGAGCAGTACTTC; CDR3aa: CASRGSDSYEQYF
j_gene: TRBJ2-7; v_gene: TRBV5-1; abundance: NA; d_gene: NA; CDR3nt: TGCGCCAGCAGCTTTGGTAACGAGCAGTACTTC; CDR3aa: CASSFGNEQYF
j_gene: TRBJ1-5; v_gene: TRBV27; abundance: once; d_gene: NA; CDR3nt: TGTGCCAGCAGTTTACAGTTTCGGCAGCCCCAGCATTTT; CDR3aa: CASSLQFRQPQHF
j_gene: TRBJ1-4; v_gene: TRBV2; abundance: NA; d_gene: TRBD1; CDR3nt: TGTGCCAGCAACAGGGGGGTAAGGGAAAAACTGTTTTTT; CDR3aa: CASNRGVREKLFF
j_gene: TRBJ2-1; v_gene: TRBV5-5; abundance: NA; d_gene: NA; CDR3nt: TGTGCCAGCAGCTTGGGGATTGGGCATGAGCAGTTCTTC; CDR3aa: CASSLGIGHEQFF
j_gene: TRBJ1-6; v_gene: TRBV4-3; abundance: NA; d_gene: NA; CDR3nt: TGCGCCAGCAGCCAAGGAACTTCTTATAATTCACCCCTCCACTTT; CDR3aa: CASSQGTSYNSPLHF
j_gene: TRBJ2-1; v_gene: TRBV19; abundance: NA; d_gene: NA; CDR3nt: TGTGCCAGTAGTAATTACCTGCTAAACGACAATGAGCAGTTCTTC; CDR3aa: CASSNYLLNDNEQFF
j_gene: TRBJ2-2; v_gene: TRBV7-9; abundance: NA; d_gene: NA; CDR3nt: TGTGCCAGCGAAGGGGGACTGAAGAACACCGGGGAGCTGTTTTTT; CDR3aa: CASEGGLKNTGELFF
j_gene: TRBJ2-1; v_gene: TRBV7-2; abundance: NA; d_gene: TRBD2; CDR3nt: TGTGCCAGCAGCCCTAGGACTAGCGGGATTTACAATGAGCAGTTCTTC; CDR3aa: CASSPRTSGIYNEQFF
j_gene: TRBJ2-7; v_gene: TRBV19; abundance: NA; d_gene: NA; CDR3nt: TGTGCCAGTAGTACCAAGATAGACCTTACCTTGACCTACGAGCAGTACTTC; CDR3aa: CASSTKIDLTLTYEQYF
j_gene: TRBJ2-1; v_gene: TRBV29-1; abundance: NA; d_gene: NA; CDR3nt: TGCAGCGTTGAAAAACCCAGTTTTAGAGATGAGCAGTTCTTC; CDR3aa: CSVEKPSFRDEQFF
j_gene: TRBJ2-7; v_gene: TRBV6-5; abundance: NA; d_gene: NA; CDR3nt: TGTGCCAGCAGTTACTTCAGGGGATCCGAGCAGTACTTC; CDR3aa: CASSYFRGSEQYF
j_gene: TRBJ2-6; v_gene: TRBV6-5; abundance: NA; d_gene: NA; CDR3nt: TGTGCCAGCAGTTACTCGCCGGGGGCTGGGGCCAACGTCCTGACTTTC; CDR3aa: CASSYSPGAGANVLTF
j_gene: TRBJ1-5; v_gene: TRBV28; abundance: once; d_gene: NA; CDR3nt: TGTGCCAGCAGATTTAGTCCGGCAGGCTTTGCGCCCCAGCATTTT; CDR3aa: CASRFSPAGFAPQHF
j_gene: TRBJ2-3; v_gene: TRBV28; abundance: NA; d_gene: TRBD1; CDR3nt: TGTGCCAGCAGTTTCCCCCGGACAGGGATGAGCACAGATACGCAGTATTTT; CDR3aa: CASSFPRTGMSTDTQYF
j_gene: TRBJ2-1; v_gene: TRBV5-5; abundance: NA; d_gene: NA; CDR3nt: TGTGCCAGCAGCTTGGCCCCGACAGGATCGGACAATGAGCAGTTCTTC; CDR3aa: CASSLAPTGSDNEQFF
j_gene: TRBJ2-2; v_gene: TRBV13; abundance: NA; d_gene: TRBD2; CDR3nt: TGTGCCAGCAGTAAACGGGCCGGGAGGGCCCGCACCGGGGAGCTGTTTTTT; CDR3aa: CASSKRAGRARTGELFF
j_gene: TRBJ1-5; v_gene: TRBV7-8; abundance: NA; d_gene: NA; CDR3nt: TGTGCCAGCAGCTTAACGGGACCGACGATTAATCAGCCCCAGCATTTT; CDR3aa: CASSLTGPTINQPQHF
j_gene: TRBJ2-1; v_gene: TRBV29-1; abundance: NA; d_gene: NA; CDR3nt: TGCAGCGTTGAAGGGGGAGAGCGGTCCTATGAGCAGTTCTTC; CDR3aa: CSVEGGERSYEQFF
j_gene: TRBJ1-2; v_gene: TRBV27; abundance: NA; d_gene: TRBD1; CDR3nt: TGTGCCAGCAGTCCCTTGGACAGGGGGAGAGGCTACACCTTC; CDR3aa: CASSPLDRGRGYTF
j_gene: TRBJ1-5; v_gene: TRBV7-9; abundance: NA; d_gene: TRBD1; CDR3nt: TGTGCCAGCAGCTCCACCGGGACAGGGACTCAGCCCCAGCATTTT; CDR3aa: CASSSTGTGTQPQHF
j_gene: TRBJ1-1; v_gene: TRBV19; abundance: NA; d_gene: TRBD1; CDR3nt: TGTGCCAGTCGAACAGGGGGCCGAGACACTGAAGCTTTCTTT; CDR3aa: CASRTGGRDTEAFF
j_gene: TRBJ2-1; v_gene: TRBV5-6; abundance: NA; d_gene: NA; CDR3nt: TGTGCCAGCTCCCCGGGGGGCGATGAGCAGTTCTTC; CDR3aa: CASSPGGDEQFF
j_gene: TRBJ2-1; v_gene: TRBV7-6; abundance: NA; d_gene: NA; CDR3nt: TGTGCCAGCAGTCCGAGGGCGAATGAGCAGTTCTTC; CDR3aa: CASSPRANEQFF
j_gene: TRBJ2-1; v_gene: TRBV5-8; abundance: NA; d_gene: NA; CDR3nt: TGTGCCAGCAGCGCTGACTATGGCGTCGTGGGTAAGCAGTTCTTC; CDR3aa: CASSADYGVVGKQFF
j_gene: TRBJ2-6; v_gene: TRBV7-9; abundance: NA; d_gene: NA; CDR3nt: TGTGCCAGCAGCGACAGGAATGAACGCTCTGGGGCCGACGTCCTGACTTTC; CDR3aa: CASSDRNERSGADVLTF
j_gene: TRBJ1-2; v_gene: TRBV27; abundance: NA; d_gene: NA; CDR3nt: TGTGCCAGCAGTTTAGACAGGTGGGGGAATGGCTACACCTTC; CDR3aa: CASSLDRWGNGYTF
j_gene: TRBJ1-3; v_gene: TRBV28; abundance: NA; d_gene: NA; CDR3nt: TGTGCCAGCAGTTCAGGGACCGAGAGCTCTGGAAACACCATATATTTT; CDR3aa: CASSSGTESSGNTIYF
j_gene: TRBJ2-7; v_gene: TRBV19; abundance: NA; d_gene: TRBD2; CDR3nt: TGTGCCAGTAGTAAGTTTAAGCGGGAGCAAACCTACGAGCAGTACTTC; CDR3aa: CASSKFKREQTYEQYF
j_gene: TRBJ2-3; v_gene: TRBV7-9; abundance: once; d_gene: TRBD1; CDR3nt: TGTGCCAGCAGCAATCGACAGGGTAGTTCCCTAGGGGTTACAGATACGCAGTATTTT; CDR3aa: CASSNRQGSSLGVTDTQYF
j_gene: TRBJ2-7; v_gene: TRBV7-3; abundance: NA; d_gene: TRBD2; CDR3nt: TGTGCCAGCAGCTCCACCGGGAGGCCCGGGGAGGAGCAGTACTTC; CDR3aa: CASSSTGRPGEEQYF
j_gene: TRBJ1-3; v_gene: TRBV9; abundance: NA; d_gene: NA; CDR3nt: TGTGCCAGCAGCGTAGACGGCAGGGGTCCTTCTGGAAACACCATATATTTT; CDR3aa: CASSVDGRGPSGNTIYF
j_gene: TRBJ1-5; v_gene: TRBV27; abundance: NA; d_gene: NA; CDR3nt: TGTGCCAGCTCCCTACTGGGGGGGTCGAATCAGCCCCAGCATTTT; CDR3aa: CASSLLGGSNQPQHF
j_gene: TRBJ2-3; v_gene: TRBV27; abundance: NA; d_gene: NA; CDR3nt: TGTGCCAGCAGTCCGAATAGCGAGTCTAGCACAGATACGCAGTATTTT; CDR3aa: CASSPNSESSTDTQYF
j_gene: TRBJ2-1; v_gene: TRBV7-3; abundance: NA; d_gene: NA; CDR3nt: TGTGCCAGCAGCTTAACTCCGGCGGGACCCGGCAATGAGCAGTTCTTC; CDR3aa: CASSLTPAGPGNEQFF
j_gene: TRBJ1-4; v_gene: TRBV5-1; abundance: NA; d_gene: NA; CDR3nt: TGCGCCAGCAGCTTGGGTCCAGGGGTGGCGGCGACTAATGAAAAACTGTTTTTT; CDR3aa: CASSLGPGVAATNEKLFF
j_gene: TRBJ1-1; v_gene: TRBV30; abundance: NA; d_gene: NA; CDR3nt: TGTGCCTGGAGTGGGTCCCCTTCCACTGAAGCTTTCTTT; CDR3aa: CAWSGSPSTEAFF
j_gene: TRBJ1-5; v_gene: TRBV28; abundance: NA; d_gene: TRBD1; CDR3nt: TGTGCCAGCAGGCCGAGGGGGCGCGGTCAGCCCCAGCATTTT; CDR3aa: CASRPRGRGQPQHF
j_gene: TRBJ2-1; v_gene: TRBV27; abundance: NA; d_gene: TRBD2; CDR3nt: TGTGCCAGCAGCGTAGGACTAGCGGGAGGGCCCTCCTACAATGAGCAGTTCTTC; CDR3aa: CASSVGLAGGPSYNEQFF
j_gene: TRBJ2-1; v_gene: TRBV5-1; abundance: NA; d_gene: NA; CDR3nt: TGCGCCAGCAGCTTGGGACGCGGCAATGAGCAGTTCTTC; CDR3aa: CASSLGRGNEQFF
j_gene: TRBJ1-4; v_gene: TRBV4-3; abundance: NA; d_gene: NA; CDR3nt: TGCGCCAGCAGCCAAGATCGACGGGGGTGGGATCTGGATAATGAAAAACTGTTTTTT; CDR3aa: CASSQDRRGWDLDNEKLFF
j_gene: TRBJ2-7; v_gene: TRBV10-3; abundance: NA; d_gene: NA; CDR3nt: TGTGCCATCAGTGAGGCAGGGGCAGGGCTCGAGCAGTACTTC; CDR3aa: CAISEAGAGLEQYF
j_gene: TRBJ2-7; v_gene: TRBV19; abundance: NA; d_gene: NA; CDR3nt: TGTGCCAGTAGTATAGGGGGGAGTCTCTCCTACGAGCAGTACTTC; CDR3aa: CASSIGGSLSYEQYF
j_gene: TRBJ1-5; v_gene: TRBV14; abundance: NA; d_gene: NA; CDR3nt: TGTGCCAGCAGCAGGAGCAATCAGCCCCAGCATTTT; CDR3aa: CASSRSNQPQHF
j_gene: TRBJ2-6; v_gene: TRBV7-9; abundance: NA; d_gene: NA; CDR3nt: TGTGCCAGCAGCCCCCCGAGGTTGGGAGAGGGGTCTGGGGCCAACGTCCTGACTTTC; CDR3aa: CASSPPRLGEGSGANVLTF
j_gene: TRBJ2-5; v_gene: TRBV2; abundance: NA; d_gene: NA; CDR3nt: TGTGCCAGCAGTGAAGAGGGCAGGGAAGAAGAGACCCAGTACTTC; CDR3aa: CASSEEGREEETQYF
j_gene: TRBJ1-2; v_gene: TRBV2; abundance: NA; d_gene: TRBD1; CDR3nt: TGTGCCAGCAGAGACAGGACAGGGGGCCACTATGGCTACACCTTC; CDR3aa: CASRDRTGGHYGYTF